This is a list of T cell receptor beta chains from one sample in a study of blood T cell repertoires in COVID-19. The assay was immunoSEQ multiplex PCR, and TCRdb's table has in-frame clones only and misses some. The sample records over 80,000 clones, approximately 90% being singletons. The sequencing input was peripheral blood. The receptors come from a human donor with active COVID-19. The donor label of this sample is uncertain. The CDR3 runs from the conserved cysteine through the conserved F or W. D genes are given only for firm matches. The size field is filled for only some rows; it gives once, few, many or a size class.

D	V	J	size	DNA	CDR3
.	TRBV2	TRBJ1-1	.	TGTGCCAGCAGTGAATATATCCAGGCCACTGAAGCTTTCTTT	CASSEYIQATEAFF
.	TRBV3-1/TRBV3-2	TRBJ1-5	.	TGTGCCAGCAGCCAAGATCCGGGGTCGTTTCAGCCCCAGCATTTT	CASSQDPGSFQPQHF
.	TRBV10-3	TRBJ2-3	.	TGTGCCACCCAAGACGACAGGAGAAGCACAGATACGCAGTATTTT	CATQDDRRSTDTQYF
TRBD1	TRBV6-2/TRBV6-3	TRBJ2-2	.	TGTGCCAGCAGCACGACAGGGGAGGCGATCGGGGAGCTGTTTTTT	CASSTTGEAIGELFF
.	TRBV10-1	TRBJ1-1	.	TGCGCCAGCAGTGAGTACAGAGAGAACACTGAAGCTTTCTTT	CASSEYRENTEAFF
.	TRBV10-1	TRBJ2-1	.	TGCGCCAGCAGTACCAACAGGGTAGATGAGCAGTTCTTC	CASSTNRVDEQFF
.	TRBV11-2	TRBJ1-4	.	TGTGCCAGCAGCCCGGCTAGGGACTCTAATGAAAAACTGTTTTTT	CASSPARDSNEKLFF
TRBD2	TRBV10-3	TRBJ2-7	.	TGTGCCATACGCGGGGGGGCGAGCTCCTACGAGCAGTACTTC	CAIRGGASSYEQYF
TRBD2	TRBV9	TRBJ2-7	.	TGTGCCAGCAGCGTATACGGGGGGTCGAACTACGAGCAGTACTTC	CASSVYGGSNYEQYF
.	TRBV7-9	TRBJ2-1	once	TGTGCCAGCAGCCCAGTTAATGAGCAGTTCTTC	CASSPVNEQFF
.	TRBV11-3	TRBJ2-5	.	TGTGCCAGCAGCTTAGACTCCGAGGAGACCCAGTACTTC	CASSLDSEETQYF
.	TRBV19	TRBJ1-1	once	TGTGCCAGTAGTTATCTCGGGACTGAAGCTTTCTTT	CASSYLGTEAFF
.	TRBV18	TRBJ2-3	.	TGTGCCAGCTCAGTTACAGGGCCGAACACAGATACGCAGTATTTT	CASSVTGPNTDTQYF
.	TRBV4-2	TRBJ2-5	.	TGTGCCAGCAGCCAAGGAGGGGGATCGGGCGGAGAGACCCAGTACTTC	CASSQGGGSGGETQYF
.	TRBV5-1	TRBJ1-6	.	TGCGCCAGTCGACAGGTTTTTAATTCACCCCTCCACTTT	CASRQVFNSPLHF
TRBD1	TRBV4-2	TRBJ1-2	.	TGTGCCAGCAGCCGACTGCCTCTGGACAGGGACTATGGCTACACCTTC	CASSRLPLDRDYGYTF
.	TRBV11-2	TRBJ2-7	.	TGTGCCAGCAGCTTTAGGGCAGGGGCCCACGAGCAGTACTTC	CASSFRAGAHEQYF
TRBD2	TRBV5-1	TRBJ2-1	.	TGCGCCAGCAGCTTGGCCGGAGGCGGGGGGACCGCGGATGAGCAGTTCTTC	CASSLAGGGGTADEQFF
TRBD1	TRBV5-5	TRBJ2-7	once	TGTGCCAGCAGCCCCGGGACAGGGTATAACGAGCAGTACTTC	CASSPGTGYNEQYF
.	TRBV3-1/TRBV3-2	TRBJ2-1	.	TGTGCCAGCAGCCCGGGTCCGTGGAAGGAGCAGTTCTTC	CASSPGPWKEQFF
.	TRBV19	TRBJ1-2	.	TGTGCCAGTAGTGCCACGACGGAGCCGTGGGATGGCTACACCTTC	CASSATTEPWDGYTF
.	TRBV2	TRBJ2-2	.	TGTGCCAGCAGTCGGCAGGGGTCAGGGGAGCTGTTTTTT	CASSRQGSGELFF
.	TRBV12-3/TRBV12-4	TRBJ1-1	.	TGTGCCAGCAGTCGAAGGAGGGGCACTGAAGCTTTCTTT	CASSRRRGTEAFF
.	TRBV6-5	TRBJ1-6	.	TGTGCCAGCAGGGACTCCTTTGAGGGTTCACCCCTCCACTTT	CASRDSFEGSPLHF
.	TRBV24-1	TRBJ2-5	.	TGTGCCACCAGTGGCCAGGACAGCCAAGAGACCCAGTACTTC	CATSGQDSQETQYF